This TCR beta chain was captured by sequencing in a study of T cell clonality in common variable immunodeficiency. Overall study results and limits: Repertoire-complication correlations in CVID were limited by patient heterogeneity. CVID subjects showed higher TCRbeta clonality than healthy controls. Common variable immunodeficiency TCR beta sequences reportedly had fewer deletions and N-nucleotide insertions. Authors noted CVID clonality's cause needs subpopulation repertoire sequencing.

Germline loops: CDR1 KGHDR, CDR2 SFDVKD. The CDR3 covers 14 residues. At least ten counts were recorded for this clone. The antigen is undetermined. The read gets to within 3 residues of the CDR3 end, and the germline J gene fills in the rest. Sequenced by immunoSEQ multiplex PCR; TCRdb stores in-frame clones only, minus some. This repertoire holds 40,000 to 45,000 clones, and none appear only once. This TCR was sampled from a person aged 18 to 75 in good health. V and J are TRBV24-1 and TRBJ2-4; 8 nucleotides align to TRBD1. Sequenced input: peripheral blood mononuclear cells. CDR3 loop: CATSDPRTGPFQYF. The part of the CDR3 DNA that was read is TGTGCCACCAGTGACCCCCGGACAGGGCCTTTT.